The text below deals with one T cell receptor (beta chain). The antigen is not known. Preparation of the TCRbeta library was carried out with unique molecular identifiers. TCRdb reprocessed the PCR reads via MiXCR and lists one record per CDR3 protein. The sample yields about 440,000 distinct CDR3 sequences, roughly 44% seen once. This sample was included in a study of T-cell reconstitution after alpha-beta-depleted transplantation in children. Study-wide findings and caveats: Newly produced T cells mostly provided counts and TCRbeta diversity after one year, as hyperexpanded clones declined. It was reported that alpha-beta T cells came from several hundred expanded graft clones (about two months after transplant). Surviving recipient cells, namely T cells and thymic progenitors, were the source of high day-60 TCRbeta diversity in some patients.

The V end was cut by 5 bases, the J end by 0 bases, with 17 bases between. Germline CDR1 is SGHTA and CDR2 is FQGNSA. This CDR3 is 17 amino acids long. The clonotype was recovered from a girl between 2 and 10 years old with aplastic anemia, due to receive a stem cell transplant. The chain uses TRBV7-2 and TRBJ2-1; D is perhaps TRBD2 (6 bases). Sample: PBMCs, taken before TCRalphabeta/CD19-depleted stem cell transplant. CDR3 sequence reads: CASSPNPPGSSYNEQFF. CDR3 DNA sequence: TGTGCCAGCAGCCCGAACCCCCCCGGGAGCTCCTACAATGAGCAGTTCTTC.